This TCR beta chain was obtained from a study of blood T cell repertoires in COVID-19. Study-wide background: Sites across the United States, Italy and Spain contributed samples from acute and convalescent COVID-19.

The germline V gene has CDR1 SGHVS and CDR2 FQNEAQ. The J segment lost 8 bases and the V segment lost 5 bases, leaving 7 bases of the junction unmatched. The CDR3 is 13 amino acids. Generated by immunoSEQ multiplex PCR, the TCRdb table keeps only in-frame clones and is missing some. The repertoire has about 170,000 clones, over 80% of them found once; the top ten carry approximately 4%. Enrolled through a virtual design, the participants were between roughly 18 and 90 years of age and came from under 30 US areas. Participants reported their clinical history, and cohort assignment relied on those reports.

Sequences were obtained from PBMCs or T cells enriched from blood (not recorded which). V usage is TRBV7-8 and J usage is TRBJ1-2; 8 bases match TRBD1. The receptor comes from a woman aged 50 to 60 who had recovered from COVID-19. The CDR3 loop is CASSRTGIDGYTF. In DNA form, the CDR3 reads TGTGCCAGCAGCCGGACAGGGATCGACGGCTACACCTTC.